The 15 T cell receptor beta chains listed next were all sequenced from one sample in a study of T cell responses to AZD1222 COVID-19 vaccine. Produced via immunoSEQ multiplex PCR; TCRdb's table is partial and in-frame only. The top ten hold approximately 18% of the sample, which has roughly 130,000 clones, 80% to 90% seen once. Sample: peripheral blood, taken on day 0 of MenACWY control vaccination. Every receptor here comes from an adult in good health.

The chain combines TRBV7-2 with TRBJ2-5; D is possibly TRBD2 (5 bases). The V and J ends lost 5 bases and 7 bases respectively, with 14 bases between them. Germline V lookup: CDR1 SGHTA, CDR2 FQGNSA. This CDR3 comprises 13 residues. The CDR3 sequence: CASSGGPLGTQYF. For the CDR3, the DNA is TGTGCCAGCAGCGGAGGCCCCTTAGGGACCCAGTACTTC. Supplemented by reference TRBV7-2 and TRBJ2-5, the full variable domain reads GAGVSQSPSNKVTEKGKDVELRCDPISGHTALYWYRQSLGQGLEFLIYFQGNSAPDKSGLPSDRFSAERTGGSVSTLTIQRTQQEDSAVYLCASSGGPLGTQYFGPGTRLLVL.

V gene TRBV29-1 combines with J gene TRBJ1-2; possible D gene TRBD1, 5 bases. The CDR3 totals 13 residues. V was pared by 4 bases and J by 4 bases, with 13 bases between. CDR1 is SQVTM, CDR2 ANQGSEA, per germline. This CDR3 is CSVAPGPAYGYTF. In DNA, the CDR3 is TGCAGCGTTGCGCCGGGACCGGCCTATGGCTACACCTTC.

This chain connects TRBV30 to TRBJ2-3; D gene uncertain. Germline assignment: CDR1 GTSNPN and CDR2 SVGIG (reference sequence). V lost 0 bases and J lost 6, with 16 bases in between. This CDR3 comprises 15 residues. The DNA of the CDR3 is TGTGCCTGGAGTGTACAGTGGGGTTTACAGGATACGCAGTATTTT. It translates to CAWSVQWGLQDTQYF.

This clone was seen a single time. The chain is built from TRBV6-5 and TRBJ2-1; D may be TRBD2 (5 bases). Per the germline V gene, CDR1 is MNHEY and CDR2 is SVGAGI. V was trimmed by 4 bases and J by 0 bases, leaving 10 bases between them. This CDR3 has 15 residues. The CDR3 sequence: CASSSPGSSYNEQFF. The DNA for the CDR3 is TGTGCCAGCAGTTCTCCGGGGAGCTCCTACAATGAGCAGTTCTTC.

This sequence joins TRBV5-1 and TRBJ2-2, with 11 bases that match TRBD2. The trim removed 1 base at V and 1 base at J, leaving 3 bases unmatched. Germline V lookup: CDR1 SGHRS, CDR2 YFSETQ. The CDR3 extends over 17 amino acids. The CDR3 DNA sequence: TGCGCCAGCAGCTTGCTCCTAGCGGGAGGGAACACCGGGGAGCTGTTTTTT. Protein sequence: CASSLLLAGGNTGELFF. The variable domain in full, with the rest retrieved from reference TRBV5-1 and TRBJ2-2, is KAGVTQTPRYLIKTRGQQVTLSCSPISGHRSVSWYQQTPGQGLQFLFEYFSETQRNKGNFPGRFSGRQFSNSRSEMNVSTLELGDSALYLCASSLLLAGGNTGELFFGEGSRLTVL.

This chain joins TRBV29-1 and TRBJ2-7, with D unclear. The V end lost 3 bases, the J end lost 5 bases, and 8 bases lay between the germline ends. CDR1 SQVTM and CDR2 ANQGSEA come from the germline V gene. This CDR3 contains 11 residues. CDR3 coding DNA: TGCAGCGTTGATAGGGATAACGAGCAGTACTTC. This codes for CSVDRDNEQYF.

This chain uses TRBV29-1 with TRBJ2-6; perhaps TRBD1 as D (5 bases). This CDR3 spans 17 amino acids. The germline V gene encodes CDR1 SQVTM and CDR2 ANQGSEA. V lost 3 bases and J lost 0, with 15 bases in between. This CDR3 reads CSVEIGHSSSGANVLTF. The CDR3 DNA reads as TGCAGCGTTGAGATTGGACACTCAAGCTCTGGGGCCAACGTCCTGACTTTC.

The V gene is TRBV28, the J gene TRBJ2-2; 12 positions match TRBD1. CDR1 MDHEN and CDR2 SYDVKM come from the germline V gene. CDR3 length: 19 amino acids. V trimming: 3 bases; J trimming: 4 bases; junction bases outside the gene matches: 12. The CDR3 loop reads CASSLNPGQGAPGTGELFF. The CDR3 nucleotides are TGTGCCAGCAGTTTGAACCCGGGACAGGGGGCGCCGGGCACCGGGGAGCTGTTTTTT.

The chain's CDR3 is CASKGWGQGFTDTQYF. CDR3 nucleotide sequence: TGTGCCAGTAAGGGGTGGGGACAGGGGTTCACAGATACGCAGTATTTT. The chain uses TRBV2 and TRBJ2-3; 10 bases line up with TRBD1. This CDR3 has 16 residues. V shed 9 bases and J 2 bases; nucleotides not matched to a gene: 11. CDR1 SNHLY and CDR2 FYNNEI come from the germline V gene.

The DNA for the CDR3 is TGTGCCAGCAGTTTATCAGGGGGGAACTATGGCTACACCTTC. The encoded protein is CASSLSGGNYGYTF. The chain links TRBV28 to TRBJ1-2, with 7 bases identical to TRBD1. CDR3 length: 14 residues. Germline trimming cut 1 base from V and 2 bases from J; bases unmatched to any gene: 1. The germline V gene has CDR1 MDHEN and CDR2 SYDVKM.

The chain is built from TRBV3-1 (or the pseudogene TRBV3-2) and TRBJ2-5; D possibly uses TRBD1 or TRBD2 (6 bases each). V was shortened by 4 bases and J by 4 bases, with 16 bases between the two germline ends. The CDR3 spans 15 residues. Germline V gives CDR1 LGHDT, CDR2 YNNKEL (reference sequence). The CDR3: CASSRAGGGPETQYF. The DNA for the CDR3 is TGTGCCAGCAGCCGCGCCGGAGGGGGTCCAGAGACCCAGTACTTC.

This clone has only one observation. The chain links TRBV6-1 to TRBJ2-7; 9 nucleotides align to TRBD2. There are 16 residues in the CDR3. With 4 bases clipped from V and 2 bases from J, the junction kept 9 bases outside the gene matches. Germline V CDR1 and CDR2: MNHNS, SASEGT. CDR3 coding DNA: TGTGCCAGCAGTGCCCCGGGAGGCGGGAGGGCCTACGAGCAGTACTTC. This gives the protein CASSAPGGGRAYEQYF.

This clone was recorded only once. V is TRBV11-2 and J is TRBJ1-1; D ambiguous. Trimming took off 5 bases at V and 7 bases at J, with 11 bases between the two ends. The CDR3 runs to 12 residues. Germline values: CDR1 SGHAT, CDR2 FQNNGV. CDR3 nucleotides: TGTGCCAGCAGCGCTATTCAGCTTGAAGCTTTCTTT. Protein sequence: CASSAIQLEAFF.

The rearrangement joins TRBV5-4 to TRBJ2-5; possibly TRBD1 for D (5 bases). Germline V gives CDR1 SGHNT, CDR2 YYREEE (reference sequence). The CDR3 extends over 14 amino acids. V was shortened by 0 bases and J by 5 bases, with 11 bases between the two germline ends. The CDR3 loop is CASSLEGVWETQYF. The CDR3 coding sequence is TGTGCCAGCAGCTTGGAAGGGGTGTGGGAGACCCAGTACTTC.

This sequence joins TRBV19 and TRBJ1-6, with unresolved D. V was cut by 3 bases and J by 6 bases, with 3 bases left in between. Germline CDR1 LNHDA, CDR2 SQIVND (reference sequence). The CDR3 covers 12 residues. In DNA form, the CDR3 reads TGTGCCAGTAGTATCGGTAATTCACCCCTCCACTTT. Translation gives CASSIGNSPLHF.